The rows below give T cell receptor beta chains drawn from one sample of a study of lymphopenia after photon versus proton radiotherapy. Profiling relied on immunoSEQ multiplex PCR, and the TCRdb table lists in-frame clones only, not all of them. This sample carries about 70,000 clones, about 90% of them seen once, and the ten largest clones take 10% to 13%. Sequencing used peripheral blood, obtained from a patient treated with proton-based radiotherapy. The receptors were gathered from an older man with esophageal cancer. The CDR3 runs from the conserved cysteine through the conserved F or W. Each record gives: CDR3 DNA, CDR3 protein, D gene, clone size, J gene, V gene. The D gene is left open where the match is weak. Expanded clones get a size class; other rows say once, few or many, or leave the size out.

DNA: TGTGCCAGTAACGGCGGGGGCACCGGGGAGCTGTTTTTT
CDR3: CASNGGGTGELFF
D: TRBD2
size: once
J: TRBJ2-2
V: TRBV19

DNA: TGCGCCAGCAGTCCAACGGCCGCAACTAATGAAAAACTGTTTTTT
CDR3: CASSPTAATNEKLFF
D: NA
size: once
J: TRBJ1-4
V: TRBV5-1

DNA: TGCGCCAGCAGCCAAAATCCGGGACAGGGTGGATACGAGCAGTACTTC
CDR3: CASSQNPGQGGYEQYF
D: TRBD1
size: NA
J: TRBJ2-7
V: TRBV4-3

DNA: TGTGCCAGCAGCTTCGGGGCGTTCTACGAGCAGTACTTC
CDR3: CASSFGAFYEQYF
D: NA
size: NA
J: TRBJ2-7
V: TRBV7-8

DNA: TGCGCCAGCAGTGAGTCGTTATGGGGAATTGGGTCTGGAAACACCATATATTTT
CDR3: CASSESLWGIGSGNTIYF
D: NA
size: few
J: TRBJ1-3
V: TRBV10-2

DNA: TGTGCCAGCAGCTCTCGGGTCTCCTACAATGAGCAGTTCTTC
CDR3: CASSSRVSYNEQFF
D: NA
size: medium-sized
J: TRBJ2-1
V: TRBV7-8

DNA: TGTGCCAGCAGCTTAGGGGCGGCAGGGAGGGTGATGGCTTTCTTT
CDR3: CASSLGAAGRVMAFF
D: NA
size: NA
J: TRBJ1-1
V: TRBV11-2

DNA: TGTGCCAGCTCACCTTACAGGGGGGAGGGTGAGCAGTTCTTC
CDR3: CASSPYRGEGEQFF
D: NA
size: NA
J: TRBJ2-1
V: TRBV18

DNA: TGTGCCAGCAGAGCCAGGGGGGGAACTGAAGCTTTCTTT
CDR3: CASRARGGTEAFF
D: TRBD1
size: once
J: TRBJ1-1
V: TRBV2

DNA: TGCGCCAGCAGCTTGGACCCGGGAGGCACTGAAGCTTTCTTT
CDR3: CASSLDPGGTEAFF
D: NA
size: NA
J: TRBJ1-1
V: TRBV5-1

DNA: TGTGCCAGCAGTGTCGACGACAGGGGTGGTTACGAGCAGTACTTC
CDR3: CASSVDDRGGYEQYF
D: TRBD1
size: NA
J: TRBJ2-7
V: TRBV6-1

DNA: TGTGCCAGCAGCTTACTAAGCGACTCTCTCTACGAGCAGTACTTC
CDR3: CASSLLSDSLYEQYF
D: NA
size: once
J: TRBJ2-7
V: TRBV11-2

DNA: TGTGCCAGCAGTGCCCCCGGGACAGGTTATAGCAATCAGCCCCAGCATTTT
CDR3: CASSAPGTGYSNQPQHF
D: TRBD1
size: NA
J: TRBJ1-5
V: TRBV2

DNA: TGTGCCTGGAGACAAGACAGGTTACCCTCCTACGAGCAGTACTTC
CDR3: CAWRQDRLPSYEQYF
D: NA
size: NA
J: TRBJ2-7
V: TRBV30

DNA: TGCGCCAGCAACTCAGGGGGCCAAGAGACCCAGTACTTC
CDR3: CASNSGGQETQYF
D: TRBD1
size: NA
J: TRBJ2-5
V: TRBV5-1

DNA: TGTGCCAGCAGCTCCGTCAGACAGCGCCTCGAGCAGTACTTC
CDR3: CASSSVRQRLEQYF
D: NA
size: NA
J: TRBJ2-7
V: TRBV11-2

DNA: TGCAGCGTTGATAGGTGGGGTAGCGGGGGGACAAACAATGAGCAGTTCTTC
CDR3: CSVDRWGSGGTNNEQFF
D: TRBD2
size: NA
J: TRBJ2-1
V: TRBV29-1

DNA: TGTGCCAGCAGCTTAGTTGCGGGCTCCAATCAGCCCCAGCATTTT
CDR3: CASSLVAGSNQPQHF
D: NA
size: NA
J: TRBJ1-5
V: TRBV7-2

DNA: TGTGCCAGCAGCAAATCTACGGTGGGGACTGAAGCTTTCTTT
CDR3: CASSKSTVGTEAFF
D: NA
size: NA
J: TRBJ1-1
V: TRBV7-3

DNA: TGCGCCAGCAGCCAAGACTCGACAGGGGTCCTCGAGCAGTACTTC
CDR3: CASSQDSTGVLEQYF
D: TRBD1
size: NA
J: TRBJ2-7
V: TRBV4-1

DNA: TGTGCCAGCACCCTAAGGTCGCCCCTCCAAGAGACCCAGTACTTC
CDR3: CASTLRSPLQETQYF
D: NA
size: once
J: TRBJ2-5
V: TRBV11-2

DNA: TGTGCCTGGGAGGCGGGGGGCAATCAGCCCCAGCATTTT
CDR3: CAWEAGGNQPQHF
D: NA
size: NA
J: TRBJ1-5
V: TRBV30

DNA: TGTGCCAGCAGTTACTCAGGGACCCAGGGAAACACCATATATTTT
CDR3: CASSYSGTQGNTIYF
D: NA
size: NA
J: TRBJ1-3
V: TRBV6-6

DNA: TGTGCCAGCAGATCTAGCGGGCCAGCCAAAAACATTCAGTACTTC
CDR3: CASRSSGPAKNIQYF
D: TRBD2
size: NA
J: TRBJ2-4
V: TRBV5-5

DNA: TGCGCCAGCAGCATTGGACAGGGGCCTAATTCACCCCTCCACTTT
CDR3: CASSIGQGPNSPLHF
D: TRBD1
size: NA
J: TRBJ1-6
V: TRBV5-1

DNA: TGTGCCAGCAGCTTGGCGATGGGGGGGCAGGGGAACTATGGCTACACCTTC
CDR3: CASSLAMGGQGNYGYTF
D: NA
size: NA
J: TRBJ1-2
V: TRBV5-4

DNA: TGTGCCAGCTCGGGACAGGGAGAGACCCAGTACTTC
CDR3: CASSGQGETQYF
D: TRBD1
size: once
J: TRBJ2-5
V: TRBV7-6

DNA: TGCAGCGTATCGGGACAGGCTCGGACCAATGAGCAGTTCTTC
CDR3: CSVSGQARTNEQFF
D: TRBD1
size: NA
J: TRBJ2-1
V: TRBV29-1

DNA: TGCGCCAGCAGCTCGGGACTAGCGGCGAGCACAGATACGCAGTATTTT
CDR3: CASSSGLAASTDTQYF
D: TRBD2
size: NA
J: TRBJ2-3
V: TRBV5-1

DNA: TGCGCCAGCAGCTTTCAGGGCCGGGACACTGAAGCTTTCTTT
CDR3: CASSFQGRDTEAFF
D: NA
size: NA
J: TRBJ1-1
V: TRBV5-1

DNA: TGTGCCAGCACCCGGGAGGGGAGCTACGAGCAGTACTTC
CDR3: CASTREGSYEQYF
D: TRBD2
size: NA
J: TRBJ2-7
V: TRBV6-5

DNA: TGCGCCAGCAGGGAGACAGGAGCAGATACGCAGTATTTT
CDR3: CASRETGADTQYF
D: NA
size: NA
J: TRBJ2-3
V: TRBV5-1

DNA: TGTGCCAGCAGACTGGACCCCAGGCGGGGCTACACCTTC
CDR3: CASRLDPRRGYTF
D: NA
size: NA
J: TRBJ1-2
V: TRBV6-1

DNA: TGTGCCAGCAGGACCAGTAATAGACCCACGGACTTC
CDR3: CASRTSNRPTDF
D: NA
size: NA
J: TRBJ2-5
V: TRBV7-2

DNA: TGTGCCAGCAGCTCCGGCTCGAGCTCTGGAAACACCATATATTTT
CDR3: CASSSGSSSGNTIYF
D: NA
size: NA
J: TRBJ1-3
V: TRBV7-6

DNA: TGTGCCAGCAGCCCTCTAACCCCTACCGTAGCCAAAAACATTCAGTACTTC
CDR3: CASSPLTPTVAKNIQYF
D: NA
size: NA
J: TRBJ2-4
V: TRBV27

DNA: TGTGCCAGCAGCTTAGTGGGCCCCCCGGCCTCATCCTACAATGAGCAGTTCTTC
CDR3: CASSLVGPPASSYNEQFF
D: NA
size: once
J: TRBJ2-1
V: TRBV7-9

DNA: TGTGCCAGCAGCTTGGTAGGAAATGGGTACAATGAGCAGTTCTTC
CDR3: CASSLVGNGYNEQFF
D: NA
size: NA
J: TRBJ2-1
V: TRBV5-5

DNA: TGCGCCAGCAGCCAATTTTCGACTGGGTGGGGGACGCCCATGAACACTGAAGCTTTCTTT
CDR3: CASSQFSTGWGTPMNTEAFF
D: NA
size: NA
J: TRBJ1-1
V: TRBV4-3

DNA: TGTGCCAGCAGCTTAACCCCCTCGGCTAGCGGCTCCTACAATGAGCAGTTCTTC
CDR3: CASSLTPSASGSYNEQFF
D: TRBD2
size: NA
J: TRBJ2-1
V: TRBV7-3

DNA: TGCGCCAGCAGCTGGACAGGAGTCACAGATACGCAGTATTTT
CDR3: CASSWTGVTDTQYF
D: TRBD1
size: NA
J: TRBJ2-3
V: TRBV5-1

DNA: TGTGCCAGCAGTCGAGTGGGCCTAAATCAGCCCCAGCATTTT
CDR3: CASSRVGLNQPQHF
D: NA
size: NA
J: TRBJ1-5
V: TRBV6-1

DNA: TGTGCCTGGCGACAGGGAACCTACAATGAGCAGTTCTTC
CDR3: CAWRQGTYNEQFF
D: TRBD1
size: NA
J: TRBJ2-1
V: TRBV30

DNA: TGTGCCAGCAGCTTAACCGGAAACACCATATATTTT
CDR3: CASSLTGNTIYF
D: NA
size: NA
J: TRBJ1-3
V: TRBV11-2

DNA: TGTGCCAGCAGACCCGGACAGGGGGCATGGGAGACCCAGTACTTC
CDR3: CASRPGQGAWETQYF
D: TRBD1
size: NA
J: TRBJ2-5
V: TRBV6-5

DNA: TGTGCCAGTAGTATAACAGGGGACGGTGGTTCCTACGAGCAGTACTTC
CDR3: CASSITGDGGSYEQYF
D: TRBD1
size: once
J: TRBJ2-7
V: TRBV19

DNA: TGTGCCAGCAGCTTCTGGACAGGGGGGCGGCCTGAAGCTTTCTTT
CDR3: CASSFWTGGRPEAFF
D: TRBD1
size: NA
J: TRBJ1-1
V: TRBV5-5

DNA: TGTGCCACCAGCAGAATCAGGGAGGGCACAGATACGCAGTATTTT
CDR3: CATSRIREGTDTQYF
D: NA
size: NA
J: TRBJ2-3
V: TRBV15

DNA: TGCAGCGTTGGACAGGGGGCGTCTGGCAATCAGCCCCAGCATTTT
CDR3: CSVGQGASGNQPQHF
D: TRBD1
size: NA
J: TRBJ1-5
V: TRBV29-1

DNA: TGTGCCAGCTCACCCCATGACAGTCTTCCGCAGTATTTT
CDR3: CASSPHDSLPQYF
D: NA
size: once
J: TRBJ2-3
V: TRBV18

DNA: TGTGCCAGCAGGGAGCCTAGCGGGGGCCAAGAGACCCAGTACTTC
CDR3: CASREPSGGQETQYF
D: TRBD2
size: NA
J: TRBJ2-5
V: TRBV2

DNA: TGTGCCAGCAGCTCCCACGGGCGTGGGGGGCAGGAGACCCAGTACTTC
CDR3: CASSSHGRGGQETQYF
D: NA
size: NA
J: TRBJ2-5
V: TRBV7-8

DNA: TGTGCCAGCAGTGCTAGGTGGGGGACAGATACGCAGTATTTT
CDR3: CASSARWGTDTQYF
D: NA
size: NA
J: TRBJ2-3
V: TRBV7-2

DNA: TGTGCCAGCAGCTTGGGACAGGGTGGGGAGACCCAGTACTTC
CDR3: CASSLGQGGETQYF
D: TRBD1
size: NA
J: TRBJ2-5
V: TRBV5-4

DNA: TGTGCCAGCAGCCCTTCGGGAACGGCGGGCTACACCTTC
CDR3: CASSPSGTAGYTF
D: NA
size: NA
J: TRBJ1-2
V: TRBV6-6

DNA: TGTGCCAGCAGTACAGCGGGGCGCACAGATACGCAGTATTTT
CDR3: CASSTAGRTDTQYF
D: TRBD2
size: NA
J: TRBJ2-3
V: TRBV27

DNA: TGTGCCAGCAGCAAAGGACTAGCGGGGGAACAAGAGACCCAGTACTTC
CDR3: CASSKGLAGEQETQYF
D: TRBD2
size: NA
J: TRBJ2-5
V: TRBV5-4

DNA: TGTGCCAGCAGCGATCGGCGGGGGGAAGCCACTGAAGCTTTCTTT
CDR3: CASSDRRGEATEAFF
D: NA
size: NA
J: TRBJ1-1
V: TRBV7-8

DNA: TGTGCCAGCAGTTACCAGCTGAATGAAAAACTGTTTTTT
CDR3: CASSYQLNEKLFF
D: NA
size: NA
J: TRBJ1-4
V: TRBV6-5

DNA: TGTGCCAGCACCGGAGACAGGGGGAACACTGAAGCTTTCTTT
CDR3: CASTGDRGNTEAFF
D: TRBD1
size: NA
J: TRBJ1-1
V: TRBV2